What follows are 4 T cell receptor beta chains derived from one specimen sequenced in a study of cytotoxic CD8 clonotypes in ibrutinib-treated CLL. TCRdb's copy holds only in-frame clones and misses some; the assay was immunoSEQ multiplex PCR. The sample includes more than 150,000 clones, around 70% of them seen just once. Sample: PBMCs, taken after 24 months of ibrutinib treatment. These receptors all come from a human donor with chronic lymphocytic leukemia.

The rearrangement uses TRBV29-1 and TRBJ1-5; D gene uncertain. Germline CDR1 SQVTM, CDR2 ANQGSEA. The CDR3 length is 12 residues. V was trimmed by 7 bases and J by 4 bases, leaving 11 bases between them. As DNA, the CDR3 is TGCAGCGCCATTGAAGCGAATCAGCCCCAGCATTTT. The encoded protein is CSAIEANQPQHF. Supplemented by reference TRBV29-1 and TRBJ1-5, the full variable domain reads SAVISQKPSRDICQRGTSLTIQCQVDSQVTMMFWYRQQPGQSLTLIATANQGSEATYESGFVIDKFPISRPNLTFSTLTVSNMSPEDSSIYLCSAIEANQPQHFGDGTRLSIL.

The sample holds one count of this clone. The genes are TRBV18 and TRBJ2-1; a possible D gene is TRBD1 (6 bases). This CDR3 is built from 15 residues. CDR1 is KGHSH and CDR2 is LQKENI in the germline V gene. The V and J ends lost 3 bases and 6 bases respectively, with 15 bases between them. CDR3 loop: CASSPTTGIFNEQFF. CDR3 coding DNA: TGTGCCAGCTCACCTACCACAGGGATATTCAATGAGCAGTTCTTC.

This clone is a singleton in its sample. The chain has TRBV27 and TRBJ2-1; D not resolved. V gave up 3 bases and J gave up 6 bases, with 9 bases separating them. The germline V gene has CDR1 MNHEY and CDR2 SMNVEV (reference sequence). There are 13 residues in the CDR3. The chain's CDR3 is CASSFARSNEQFF. In nucleotides, the CDR3 is TGTGCCAGCAGTTTTGCACGTTCCAATGAGCAGTTCTTC.

The chain couples TRBV11-2 to TRBJ2-3; D gene ambiguous. The ends were cut back, 5 bases at V and 2 bases at J, with 14 bases in the middle. CDR3 size: 15 residues. Germline V lookup: CDR1 SGHAT, CDR2 FQNNGV. CDR3 nucleotides: TGTGCCAGCAGCAACCCCAGACCCTTCACAGATACGCAGTATTTT. It encodes CASSNPRPFTDTQYF. Filled out from reference TRBV11-2 and TRBJ2-3, the complete variable domain reads EAGVAQSPRYKIIEKRQSVAFWCNPISGHATLYWYQQILGQGPKLLIQFQNNGVVDDSQLPKDRFSAERLKGVDSTLKIQPAKLEDSAVYLCASSNPRPFTDTQYFGPGTRLTVL.